This entry features one TCR beta chain sequence. Its antigen is unknown. One end of the junction does not line up with germline, which may come from a read error. The data are from a study of blood T cells in healthy people across ages. Study observations and caveats: No conclusive comparison of naive versus antigen-experienced cells was possible with unsorted PBMCs.

Primers used in a second PCR of roughly 6 to 11 cycles were a sample-barcoded 5' primer and a J-beta primer mix. The authors tagged each cDNA molecule using a template-switch adaptor with 12 random nucleotides. Each CDR3 protein is one row after TCRdb ran MiXCR on the 5' RACE reads. The sample records about 1.5 million distinct CDR3 sequences, approximately 39% being singletons. Donors were systemically healthy Caucasian individuals from Russia aged about 6 to 95 years. The CDR3 covers 18 residues. Sequenced sample: blood. The receptor was isolated from a woman younger than 35 in good health. The rearrangement links TRBV12-3 or TRBV12-4 to TRBJ1-1; tentative D call: TRBD1 (5 bases). CDR3 bases: TGTGCCAGTCAAGTCGCCCCAGGGCGGCCGTTTAAGTGGACTGAAGTTTTCTTT. Protein product: CASQVAPGRPFKWTEVFF.